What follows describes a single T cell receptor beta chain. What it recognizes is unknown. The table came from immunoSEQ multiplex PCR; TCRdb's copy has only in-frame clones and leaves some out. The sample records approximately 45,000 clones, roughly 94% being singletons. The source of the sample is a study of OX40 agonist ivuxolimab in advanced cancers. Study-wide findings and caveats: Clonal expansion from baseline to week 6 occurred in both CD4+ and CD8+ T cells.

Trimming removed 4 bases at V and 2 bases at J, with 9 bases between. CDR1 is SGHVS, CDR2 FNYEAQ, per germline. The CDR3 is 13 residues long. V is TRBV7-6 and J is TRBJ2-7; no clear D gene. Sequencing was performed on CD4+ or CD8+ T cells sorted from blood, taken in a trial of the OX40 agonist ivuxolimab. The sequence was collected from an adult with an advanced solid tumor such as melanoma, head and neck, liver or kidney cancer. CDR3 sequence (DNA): TGTGCCAGCAGCTCGGACGGTACCTACGAGCAGTACTTC. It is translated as CASSSDGTYEQYF.